This T cell receptor beta chain was observed in a study of cytomegalovirus exposure and HLA in healthy donors. Whole-study context: Among the 400 or so donors who were genotyped, 70% to 90% fell in the genetic ancestry cluster that is associated with self-reported Caucasian donors.

V lost 2 bases to trimming and J lost 3 bases; unmatched junction nucleotides: 6. CDR3 length: 14 amino acids. The germline V gene encodes CDR1 GTSNPN and CDR2 SVGIG (reference sequence). 13 Jbeta primers and 60 Vbeta primers were used for the PCR. The table came from immunoSEQ multiplex PCR; TCRdb's copy has only in-frame clones and leaves some out. The sample has 130,000 or so clones, approximately 84% seen once. The sample comprised PBMCs. The rearrangement links TRBV30 to TRBJ2-5; 7 bases agree with TRBD1. The sequence came from a woman between 18 and 29 years old in good health and CMV-seronegative. In DNA form, the CDR3 reads TGTGCCTGGAGTATCTGGCAGGGGGAAGAGACCCAGTACTTC. This encodes CAWSIWQGEETQYF. Variable domain in full (rest from reference TRBV30 and TRBJ2-5): SQTIHQWPATLVQPVGSPLSLECTVEGTSNPNLYWYRQAAGRGLQLLFYSVGIGQISSEVPQNLSASRPQDRQFILSSKKLLLSDSGFYLCAWSIWQGEETQYFGPGTRLLVL.